Here is one T cell receptor (beta chain) with its context. This sample also contains other DNA sequences that code for the same CDR3. The length of the CDR3 is 17 residues. Germline trimming cut 2 bases from V and 0 bases from J; bases unmatched to any gene: 5. Germline CDR1 SGHDT, CDR2 YYEEEE. The PCR ran on 60 Vbeta and 13 Jbeta primers. Assay: immunoSEQ multiplex PCR; the TCRdb copy retains only in-frame clones and omits some. This specimen shows 150,000 to 200,000 clones; the ten leading clones hold 6.5%. This entry belongs to a study of cytomegalovirus exposure and HLA in healthy donors. The chain joins TRBV5-6 to TRBJ2-6; 7 bases align to TRBD1. The specimen was PBMCs. The clonotype comes from a man aged 25 to 40 in good health and CMV-seronegative. The CDR3: CASSFRQGSSGANVLTF. CDR3 DNA: TGTGCCAGCAGCTTTCGACAGGGTAGCTCTGGGGCCAACGTCCTGACTTTC.